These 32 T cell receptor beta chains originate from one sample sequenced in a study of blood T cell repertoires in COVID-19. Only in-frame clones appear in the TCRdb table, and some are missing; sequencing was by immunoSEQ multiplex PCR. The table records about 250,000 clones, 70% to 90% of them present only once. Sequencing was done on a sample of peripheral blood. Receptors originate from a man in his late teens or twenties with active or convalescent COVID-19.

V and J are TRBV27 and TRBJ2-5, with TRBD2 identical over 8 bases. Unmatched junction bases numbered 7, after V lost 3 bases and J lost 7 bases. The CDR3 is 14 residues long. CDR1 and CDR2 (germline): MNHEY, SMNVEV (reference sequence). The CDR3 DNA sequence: TGTGCCAGCAGTTTCCTAGCGGGCGGGGGGACCCAGTACTTC. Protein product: CASSFLAGGGTQYF.

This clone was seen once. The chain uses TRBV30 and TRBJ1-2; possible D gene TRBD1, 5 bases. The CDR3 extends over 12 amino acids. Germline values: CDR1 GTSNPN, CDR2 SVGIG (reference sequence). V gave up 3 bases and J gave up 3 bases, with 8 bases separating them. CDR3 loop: CAWRGHYYGYTF. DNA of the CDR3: TGTGCCTGGAGGGGGCACTACTATGGCTACACCTTC.

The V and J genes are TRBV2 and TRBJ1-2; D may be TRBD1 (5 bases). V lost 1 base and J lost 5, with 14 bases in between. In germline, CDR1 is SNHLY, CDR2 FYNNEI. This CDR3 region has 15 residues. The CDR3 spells CASSEELGGLYGYTF. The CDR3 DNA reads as TGTGCCAGCAGTGAAGAGTTGGGGGGGTTGTATGGCTACACCTTC.

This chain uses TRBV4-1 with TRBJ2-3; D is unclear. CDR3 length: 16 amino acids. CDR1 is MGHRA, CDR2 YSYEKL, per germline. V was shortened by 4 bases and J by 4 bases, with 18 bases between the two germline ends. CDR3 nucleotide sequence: TGCGCCAGCAGCCTCAAACTCGCGGATATCGCAGATACGCAGTATTTT. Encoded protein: CASSLKLADIADTQYF.

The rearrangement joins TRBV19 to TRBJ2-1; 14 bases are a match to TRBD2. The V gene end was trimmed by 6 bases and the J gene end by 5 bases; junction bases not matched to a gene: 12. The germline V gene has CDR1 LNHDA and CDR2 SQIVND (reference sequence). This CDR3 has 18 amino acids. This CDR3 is CASSLRLAGGQSHNEQFF. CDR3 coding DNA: TGTGCCAGTAGCCTCCGACTAGCGGGGGGGCAAAGCCACAATGAGCAGTTCTTC. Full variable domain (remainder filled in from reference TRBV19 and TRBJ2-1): DGGITQSPKYLFRKEGQNVTLSCEQNLNHDAMYWYRQDPGQGLRLIYYSQIVNDFQKGDIAEGYSVSREKKESFPLTVTSAQKNPTAFYLCASSLRLAGGQSHNEQFFGPGTRLTVL.

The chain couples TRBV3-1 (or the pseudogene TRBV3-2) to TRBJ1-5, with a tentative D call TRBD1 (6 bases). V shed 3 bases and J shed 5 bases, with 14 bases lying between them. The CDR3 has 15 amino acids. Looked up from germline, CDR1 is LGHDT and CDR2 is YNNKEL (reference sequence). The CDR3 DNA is TGTGCCAGCAGCCAGGGTCACAGGGCTGATCAGCCCCAGCATTTT. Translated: CASSQGHRADQPQHF.

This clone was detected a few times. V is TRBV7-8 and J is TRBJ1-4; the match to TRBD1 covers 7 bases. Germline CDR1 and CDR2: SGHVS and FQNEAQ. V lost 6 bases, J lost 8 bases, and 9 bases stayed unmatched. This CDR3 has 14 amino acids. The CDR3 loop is CASRQGTAAEKLFF. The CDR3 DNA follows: TGTGCCAGCAGACAAGGGACAGCCGCAGAAAAACTGTTTTTT.

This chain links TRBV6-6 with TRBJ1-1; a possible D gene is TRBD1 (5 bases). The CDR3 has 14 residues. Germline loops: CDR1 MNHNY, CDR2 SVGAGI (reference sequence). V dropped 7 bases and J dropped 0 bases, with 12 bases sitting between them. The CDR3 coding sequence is TGTGCCAGCATCTCAGACAGCTTGAACACTGAAGCTTTCTTT. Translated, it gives CASISDSLNTEAFF.

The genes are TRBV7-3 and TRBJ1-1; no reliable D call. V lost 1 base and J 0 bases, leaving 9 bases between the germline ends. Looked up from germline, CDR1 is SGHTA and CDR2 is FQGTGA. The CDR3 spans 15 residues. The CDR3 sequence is CASSLRSGLNTEAFF. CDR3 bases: TGTGCCAGCAGCTTAAGGTCGGGGTTGAACACTGAAGCTTTCTTT.

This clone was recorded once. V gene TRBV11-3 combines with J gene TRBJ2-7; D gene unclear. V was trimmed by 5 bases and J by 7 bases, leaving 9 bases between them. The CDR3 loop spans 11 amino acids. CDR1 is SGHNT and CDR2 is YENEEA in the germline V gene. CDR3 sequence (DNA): TGTGCCAGCAGCGCCGGCAGGGAGCAGTACTTC. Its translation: CASSAGREQYF.

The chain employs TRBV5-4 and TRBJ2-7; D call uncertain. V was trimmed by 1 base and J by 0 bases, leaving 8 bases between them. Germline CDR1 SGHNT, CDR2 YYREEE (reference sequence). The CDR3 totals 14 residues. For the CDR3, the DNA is TGTGCCAGCAGCTTGTTGTCTAGCTCCTACGAGCAGTACTTC. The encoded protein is CASSLLSSSYEQYF.

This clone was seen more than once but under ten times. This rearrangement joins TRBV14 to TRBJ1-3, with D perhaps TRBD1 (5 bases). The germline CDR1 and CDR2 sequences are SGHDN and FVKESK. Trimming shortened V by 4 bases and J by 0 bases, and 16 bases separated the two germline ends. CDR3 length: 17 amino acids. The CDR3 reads CASSLFWGGSSGNTIYF. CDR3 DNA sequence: TGTGCCAGCAGCCTCTTCTGGGGCGGATCCTCTGGAAACACCATATATTTT.

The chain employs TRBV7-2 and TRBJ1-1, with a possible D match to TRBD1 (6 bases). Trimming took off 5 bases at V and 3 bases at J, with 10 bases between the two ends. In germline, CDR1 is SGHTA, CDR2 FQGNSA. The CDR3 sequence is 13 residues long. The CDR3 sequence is CASSNKGDTEAFF. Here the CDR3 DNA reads TGTGCCAGCAGCAATAAGGGGGACACTGAAGCTTTCTTT.

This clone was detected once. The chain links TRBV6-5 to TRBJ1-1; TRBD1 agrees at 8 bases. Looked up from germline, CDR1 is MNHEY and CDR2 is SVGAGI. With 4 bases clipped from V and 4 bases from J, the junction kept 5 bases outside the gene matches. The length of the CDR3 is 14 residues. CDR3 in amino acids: CASSSTGALTEAFF. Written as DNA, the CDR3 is TGTGCCAGCAGTTCGACAGGGGCTCTCACTGAAGCTTTCTTT.

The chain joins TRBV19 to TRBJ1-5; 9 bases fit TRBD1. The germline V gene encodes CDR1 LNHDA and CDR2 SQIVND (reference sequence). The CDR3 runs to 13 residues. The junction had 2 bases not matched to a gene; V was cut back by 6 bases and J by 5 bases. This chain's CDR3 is CASRGQGDQPQHF. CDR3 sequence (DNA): TGTGCCAGTAGGGGACAGGGTGATCAGCCCCAGCATTTT.

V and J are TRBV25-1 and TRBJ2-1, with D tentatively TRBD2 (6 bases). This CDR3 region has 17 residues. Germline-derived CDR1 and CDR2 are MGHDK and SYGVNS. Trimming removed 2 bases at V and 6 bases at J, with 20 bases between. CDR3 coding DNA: TGTGCCAGCAGTGAAGGAGTGAGACGGGAGTTGGGCAATGAGCAGTTCTTC. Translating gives CASSEGVRRELGNEQFF.

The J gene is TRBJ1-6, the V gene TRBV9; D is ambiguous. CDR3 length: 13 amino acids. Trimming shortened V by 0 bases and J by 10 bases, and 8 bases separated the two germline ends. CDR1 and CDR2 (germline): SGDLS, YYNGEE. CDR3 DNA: TGTGCCAGCAGCGTAGTGGAGGGATCACCCCTCCACTTT. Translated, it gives CASSVVEGSPLHF.

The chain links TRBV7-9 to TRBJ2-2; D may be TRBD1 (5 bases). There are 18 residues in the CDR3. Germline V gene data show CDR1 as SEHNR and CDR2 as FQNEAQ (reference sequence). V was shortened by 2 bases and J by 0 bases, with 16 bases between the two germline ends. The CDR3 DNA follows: TGTGCCAGCAGCTTAAAAGTAGGTGGGGCTTCGAACACCGGGGAGCTGTTTTTT. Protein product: CASSLKVGGASNTGELFF.

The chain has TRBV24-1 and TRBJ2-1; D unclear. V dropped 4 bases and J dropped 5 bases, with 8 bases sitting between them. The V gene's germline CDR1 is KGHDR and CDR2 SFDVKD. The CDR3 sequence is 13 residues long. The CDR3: CATSDPSDNEQFF. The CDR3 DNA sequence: TGTGCCACCAGTGACCCCAGTGACAATGAGCAGTTCTTC.

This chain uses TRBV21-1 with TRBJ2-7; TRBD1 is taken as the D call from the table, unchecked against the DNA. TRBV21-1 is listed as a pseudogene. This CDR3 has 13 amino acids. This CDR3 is CASNPHSFYEQYF. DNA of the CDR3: TGTGCCAGCAACCCGCACAGTTTCTACGAGCAGTACTTC.

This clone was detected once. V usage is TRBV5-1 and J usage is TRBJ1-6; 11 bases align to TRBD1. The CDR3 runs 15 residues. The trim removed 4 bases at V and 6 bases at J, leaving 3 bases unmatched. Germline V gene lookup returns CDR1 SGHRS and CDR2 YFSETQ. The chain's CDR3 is CASSTGQGANSPLHF. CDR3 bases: TGCGCCAGCAGCACCGGACAGGGGGCTAATTCACCCCTCCACTTT.

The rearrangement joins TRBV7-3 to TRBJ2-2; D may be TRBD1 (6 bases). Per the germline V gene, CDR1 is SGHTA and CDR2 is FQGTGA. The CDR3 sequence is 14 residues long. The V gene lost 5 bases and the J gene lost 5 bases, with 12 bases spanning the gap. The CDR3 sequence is CASSRQGYTGELFF. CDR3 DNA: TGTGCCAGCAGCAGGCAGGGGTATACCGGGGAGCTGTTTTTT.

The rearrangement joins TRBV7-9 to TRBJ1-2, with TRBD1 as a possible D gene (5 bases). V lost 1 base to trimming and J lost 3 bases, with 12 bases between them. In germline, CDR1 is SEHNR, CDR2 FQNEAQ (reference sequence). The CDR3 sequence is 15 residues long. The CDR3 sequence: CASSLGAGSDYGYTF. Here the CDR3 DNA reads TGTGCCAGCAGCTTAGGTGCAGGGTCGGACTATGGCTACACCTTC.

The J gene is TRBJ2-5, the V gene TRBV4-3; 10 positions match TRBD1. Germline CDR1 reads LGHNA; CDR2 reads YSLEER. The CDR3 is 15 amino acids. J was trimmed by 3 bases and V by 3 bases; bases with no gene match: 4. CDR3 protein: CASSQADRGEETQYF. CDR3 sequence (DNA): TGCGCCAGCAGCCAGGCGGACAGGGGGGAAGAGACCCAGTACTTC.

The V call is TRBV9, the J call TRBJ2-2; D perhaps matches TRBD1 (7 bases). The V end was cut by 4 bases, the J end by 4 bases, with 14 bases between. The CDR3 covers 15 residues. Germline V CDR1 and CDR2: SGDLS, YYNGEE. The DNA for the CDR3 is TGTGCCAGCAGCCCCAGGGGGGTTGCCACCGGGGAGCTGTTTTTT. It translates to CASSPRGVATGELFF.

The DNA for the CDR3 is TGCAGCGTTGAAGATTTCCCCTCCGACTATGGCTACACCTTC. The encoded protein is CSVEDFPSDYGYTF. The V and J genes are TRBV29-1 and TRBJ1-2; no reliable D call. V lost 0 bases to trimming and J lost 3 bases, with 11 bases between them. Germline CDR1 and CDR2: SQVTM and ANQGSEA. CDR3 size: 14 residues.

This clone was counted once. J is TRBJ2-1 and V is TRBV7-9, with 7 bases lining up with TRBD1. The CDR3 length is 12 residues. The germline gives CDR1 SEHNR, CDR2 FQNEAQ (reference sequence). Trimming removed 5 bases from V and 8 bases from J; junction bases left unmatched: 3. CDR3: CASSDRADEQFF. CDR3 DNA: TGTGCCAGCAGCGACAGGGCGGATGAGCAGTTCTTC.

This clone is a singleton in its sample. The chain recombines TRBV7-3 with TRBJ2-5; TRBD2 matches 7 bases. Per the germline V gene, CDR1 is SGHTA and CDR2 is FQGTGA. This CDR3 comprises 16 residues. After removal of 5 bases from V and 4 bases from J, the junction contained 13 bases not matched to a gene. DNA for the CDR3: TGTGCCAGCAGCCAAAAGGGAGGGAGGGATAGAGAGACCCAGTACTTC. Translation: CASSQKGGRDRETQYF.

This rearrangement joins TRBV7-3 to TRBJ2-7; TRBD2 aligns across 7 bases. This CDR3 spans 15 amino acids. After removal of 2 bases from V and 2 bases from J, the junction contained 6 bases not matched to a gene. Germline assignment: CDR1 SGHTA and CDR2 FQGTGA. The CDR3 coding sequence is TGTGCCAGCAGCTTACGGGTAGCGGGTACCTACGAGCAGTACTTC. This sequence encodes CASSLRVAGTYEQYF.

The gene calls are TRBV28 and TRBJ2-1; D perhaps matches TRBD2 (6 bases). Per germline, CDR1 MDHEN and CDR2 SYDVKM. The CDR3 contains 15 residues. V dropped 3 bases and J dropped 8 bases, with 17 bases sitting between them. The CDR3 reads CASSFSAGSFDEQFF. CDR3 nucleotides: TGTGCCAGCAGTTTCTCTGCGGGGAGCTTCGATGAGCAGTTCTTC.

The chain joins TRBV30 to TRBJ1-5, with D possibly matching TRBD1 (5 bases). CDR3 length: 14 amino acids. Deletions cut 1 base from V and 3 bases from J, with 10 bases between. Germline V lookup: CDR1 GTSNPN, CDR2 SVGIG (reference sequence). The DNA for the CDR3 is TGTGCCTGGAGTGCCCGACAGAACAATCAGCCCCAGCATTTT. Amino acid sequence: CAWSARQNNQPQHF.

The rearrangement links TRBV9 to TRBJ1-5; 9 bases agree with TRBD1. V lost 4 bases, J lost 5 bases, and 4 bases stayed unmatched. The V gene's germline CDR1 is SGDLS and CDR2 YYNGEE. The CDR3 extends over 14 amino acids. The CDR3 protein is CASSFTGGDQPQHF. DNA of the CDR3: TGTGCCAGCAGCTTCACAGGGGGCGATCAGCCCCAGCATTTT.